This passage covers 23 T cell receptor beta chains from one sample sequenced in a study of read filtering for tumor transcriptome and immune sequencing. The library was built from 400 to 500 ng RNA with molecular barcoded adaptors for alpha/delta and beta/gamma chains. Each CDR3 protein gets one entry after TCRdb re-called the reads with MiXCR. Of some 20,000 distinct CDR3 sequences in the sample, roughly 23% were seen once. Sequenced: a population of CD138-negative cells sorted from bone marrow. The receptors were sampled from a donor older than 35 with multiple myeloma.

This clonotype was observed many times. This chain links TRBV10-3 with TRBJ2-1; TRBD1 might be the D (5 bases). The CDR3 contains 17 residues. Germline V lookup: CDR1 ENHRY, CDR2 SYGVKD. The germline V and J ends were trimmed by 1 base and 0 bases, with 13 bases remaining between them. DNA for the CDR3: TGTGCCATCAGTGAGTGGGGCTCACGCCTCTCCTACAATGAGCAGTTCTTC. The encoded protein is CAISEWGSRLSYNEQFF.

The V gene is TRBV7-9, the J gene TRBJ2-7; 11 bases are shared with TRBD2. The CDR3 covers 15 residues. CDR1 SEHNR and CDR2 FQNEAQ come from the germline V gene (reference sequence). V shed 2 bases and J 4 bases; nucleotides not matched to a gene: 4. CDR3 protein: CASSLRTSGGYEQYF. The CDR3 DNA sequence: TGTGCCAGCAGCTTACGTACTAGCGGGGGATACGAGCAGTACTTC.

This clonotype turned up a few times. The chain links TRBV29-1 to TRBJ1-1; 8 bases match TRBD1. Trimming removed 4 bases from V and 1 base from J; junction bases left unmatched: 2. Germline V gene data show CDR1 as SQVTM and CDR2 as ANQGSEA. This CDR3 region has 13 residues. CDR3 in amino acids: CSVGTGTNTEAFF. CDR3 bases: TGCAGCGTTGGGACAGGGACGAACACTGAAGCTTTCTTT.

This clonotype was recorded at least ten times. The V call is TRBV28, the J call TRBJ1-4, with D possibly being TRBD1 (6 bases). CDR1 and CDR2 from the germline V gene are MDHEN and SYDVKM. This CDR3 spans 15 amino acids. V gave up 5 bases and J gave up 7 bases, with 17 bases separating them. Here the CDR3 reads CASSLNSGVSEKLFF. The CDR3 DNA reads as TGTGCCAGCAGTCTAAACTCAGGGGTCAGTGAAAAACTGTTTTTT.

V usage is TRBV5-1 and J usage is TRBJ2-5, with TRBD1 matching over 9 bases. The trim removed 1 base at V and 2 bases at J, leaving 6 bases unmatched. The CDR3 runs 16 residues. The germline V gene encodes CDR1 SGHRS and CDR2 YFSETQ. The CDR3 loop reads CASSLYGTGLQETQYF. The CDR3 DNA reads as TGCGCCAGCAGCTTGTATGGGACAGGGTTGCAAGAGACCCAGTACTTC.

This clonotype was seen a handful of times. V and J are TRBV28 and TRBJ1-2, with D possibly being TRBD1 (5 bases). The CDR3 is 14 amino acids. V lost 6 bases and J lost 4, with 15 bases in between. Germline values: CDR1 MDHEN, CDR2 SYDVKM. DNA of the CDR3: TGTGCCAGCAGAACAGGACCGTCCTCCTATGGCTACACCTTC. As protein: CASRTGPSSYGYTF.

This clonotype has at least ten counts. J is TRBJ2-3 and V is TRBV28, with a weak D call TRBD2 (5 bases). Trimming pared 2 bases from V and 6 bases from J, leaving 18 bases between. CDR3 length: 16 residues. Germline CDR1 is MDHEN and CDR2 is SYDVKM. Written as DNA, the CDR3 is TGTGCCAGCAGTTTAGCCGGGGTGAGAGGAAAGGATACGCAGTATTTT. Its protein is CASSLAGVRGKDTQYF.

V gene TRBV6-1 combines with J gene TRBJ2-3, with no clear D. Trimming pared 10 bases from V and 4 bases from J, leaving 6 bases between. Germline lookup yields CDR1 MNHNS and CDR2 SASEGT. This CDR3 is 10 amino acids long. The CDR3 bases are TGTGCCACGGGCGCAGATACGCAGTATTTT. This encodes CATGADTQYF.

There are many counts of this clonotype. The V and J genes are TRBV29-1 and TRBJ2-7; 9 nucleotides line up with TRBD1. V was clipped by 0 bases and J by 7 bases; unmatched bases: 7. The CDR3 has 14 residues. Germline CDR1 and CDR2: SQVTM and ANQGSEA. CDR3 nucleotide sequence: TGCAGCGTTGAAGAGGGCACAGGGGGCTGGGAGCAGTACTTC. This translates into CSVEEGTGGWEQYF.

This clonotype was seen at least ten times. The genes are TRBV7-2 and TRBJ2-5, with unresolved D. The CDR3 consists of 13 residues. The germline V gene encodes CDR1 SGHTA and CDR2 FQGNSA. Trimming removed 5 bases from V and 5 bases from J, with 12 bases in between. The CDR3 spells CASSQLVAETQYF. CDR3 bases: TGTGCCAGCAGCCAGTTAGTGGCGGAGACCCAGTACTTC.

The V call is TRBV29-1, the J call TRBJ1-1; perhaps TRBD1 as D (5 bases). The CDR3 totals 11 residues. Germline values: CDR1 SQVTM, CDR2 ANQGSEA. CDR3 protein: CTGGGATEAFF. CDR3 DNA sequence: TGCACCGGGGGTGGAGCCACTGAAGCTTTCTTT.

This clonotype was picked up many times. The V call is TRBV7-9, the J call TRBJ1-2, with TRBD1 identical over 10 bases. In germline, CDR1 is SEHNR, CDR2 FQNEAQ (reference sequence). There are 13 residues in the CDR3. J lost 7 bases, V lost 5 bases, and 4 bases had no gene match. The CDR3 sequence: CASSTGQGTGYTF. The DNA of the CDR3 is TGTGCCAGCAGCACGGGACAGGGGACTGGCTACACCTTC.

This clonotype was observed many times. The CDR3 bases are TGTGCCAGCAGCCCACGGGGGGGGGAGGGCGATGAGCAGTTCTTC. This sequence encodes CASSPRGGEGDEQFF. The rearrangement joins TRBV7-3 to TRBJ2-1, with TRBD2 matching over 8 bases. CDR3 size: 15 residues. Trimming took 5 bases from V and 8 from J; bases not matched to a gene: 11. The germline V gene has CDR1 SGHTA and CDR2 FQGTGA.

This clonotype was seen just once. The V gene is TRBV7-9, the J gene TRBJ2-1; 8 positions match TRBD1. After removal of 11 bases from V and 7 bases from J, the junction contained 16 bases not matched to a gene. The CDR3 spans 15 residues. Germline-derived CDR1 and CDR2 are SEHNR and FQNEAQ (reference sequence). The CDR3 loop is CAPGPGGRGLNEQFF. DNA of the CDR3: TGTGCCCCCGGCCCAGGGGGCAGGGGATTAAATGAGCAGTTCTTC.

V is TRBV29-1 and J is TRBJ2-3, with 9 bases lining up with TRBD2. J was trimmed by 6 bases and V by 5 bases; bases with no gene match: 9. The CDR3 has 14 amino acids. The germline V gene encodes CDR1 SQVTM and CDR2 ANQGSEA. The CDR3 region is CSVLDSGSLDTQYF. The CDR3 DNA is TGCAGCGTTTTGGATAGCGGGAGTTTGGATACGCAGTATTTT.

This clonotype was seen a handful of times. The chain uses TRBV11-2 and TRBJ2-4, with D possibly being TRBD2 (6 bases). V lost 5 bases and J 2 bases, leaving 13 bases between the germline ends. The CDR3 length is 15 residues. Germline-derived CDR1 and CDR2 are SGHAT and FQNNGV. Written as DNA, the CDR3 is TGTGCCAGCAGCCCCCCCGGGGGTTCCAAAAACATTCAGTACTTC. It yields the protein CASSPPGGSKNIQYF.

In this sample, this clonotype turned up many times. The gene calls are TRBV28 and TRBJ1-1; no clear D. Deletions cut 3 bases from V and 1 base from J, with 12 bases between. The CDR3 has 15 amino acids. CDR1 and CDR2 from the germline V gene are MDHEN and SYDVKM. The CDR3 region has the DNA TGTGCCAGCAGTTTGCAACCGGGATCGAACACTGAAGCTTTCTTT. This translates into CASSLQPGSNTEAFF.

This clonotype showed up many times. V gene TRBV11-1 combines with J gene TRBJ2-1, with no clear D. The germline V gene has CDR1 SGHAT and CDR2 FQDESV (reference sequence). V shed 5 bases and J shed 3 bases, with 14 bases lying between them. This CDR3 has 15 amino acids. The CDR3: CASSPPSDFYNEQFF. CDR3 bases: TGTGCCAGCAGCCCTCCGTCCGACTTCTACAATGAGCAGTTCTTC.

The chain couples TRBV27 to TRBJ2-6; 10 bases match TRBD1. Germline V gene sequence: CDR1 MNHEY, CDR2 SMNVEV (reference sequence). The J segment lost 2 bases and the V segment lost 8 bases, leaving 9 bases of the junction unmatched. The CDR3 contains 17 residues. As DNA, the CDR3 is TGTGCCAGCGGTGGGGACAGGGGAACCCCTGGGGCCAACGTCCTGACTTTC. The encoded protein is CASGGDRGTPGANVLTF.

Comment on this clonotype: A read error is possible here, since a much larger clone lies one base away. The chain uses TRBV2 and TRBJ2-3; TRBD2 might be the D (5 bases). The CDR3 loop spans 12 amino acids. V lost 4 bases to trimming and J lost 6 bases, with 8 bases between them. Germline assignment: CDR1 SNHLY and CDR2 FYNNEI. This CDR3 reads CASSVEVDTQYF. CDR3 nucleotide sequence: TGTGCCAGCAGTGTGGAGGTCGATACGCAGTATTTT.

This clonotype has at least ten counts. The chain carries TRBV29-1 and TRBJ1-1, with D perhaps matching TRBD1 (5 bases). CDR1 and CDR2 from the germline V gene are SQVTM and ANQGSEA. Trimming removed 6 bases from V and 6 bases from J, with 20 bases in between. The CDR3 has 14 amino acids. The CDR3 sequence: CSVAGGESKAEAFF. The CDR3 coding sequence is TGCAGCGTCGCTGGAGGGGAGAGCAAAGCTGAAGCTTTCTTT. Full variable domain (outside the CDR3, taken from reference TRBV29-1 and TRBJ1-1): SAVISQKPSRDICQRGTSLTIQCQVDSQVTMMFWYRQQPGQSLTLIATANQGSEATYESGFVIDKFPISRPNLTFSTLTVSNMSPEDSSIYLCSVAGGESKAEAFFGQGTRLTVV.

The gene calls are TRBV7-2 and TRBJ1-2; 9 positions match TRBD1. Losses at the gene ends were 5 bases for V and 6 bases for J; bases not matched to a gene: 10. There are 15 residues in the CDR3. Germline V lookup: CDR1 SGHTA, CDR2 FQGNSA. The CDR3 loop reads CASSPQQGAFDGYTF. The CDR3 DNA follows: TGTGCCAGCAGCCCACAACAGGGGGCATTCGATGGCTACACCTTC. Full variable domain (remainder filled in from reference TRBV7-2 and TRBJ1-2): GAGVSQSPSNKVTEKGKDVELRCDPISGHTALYWYRQSLGQGLEFLIYFQGNSAPDKSGLPSDRFSAERTGGSVSTLTIQRTQQEDSAVYLCASSPQQGAFDGYTFGSGTRLTVV.

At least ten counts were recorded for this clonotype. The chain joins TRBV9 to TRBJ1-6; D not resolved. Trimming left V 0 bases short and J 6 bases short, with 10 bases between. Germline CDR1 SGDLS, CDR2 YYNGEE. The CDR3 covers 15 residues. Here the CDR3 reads CASSVGGGLNSPLHF. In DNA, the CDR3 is TGTGCCAGCAGCGTAGGAGGAGGGCTTAATTCACCCCTCCACTTT. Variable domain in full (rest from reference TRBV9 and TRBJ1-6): DSGVTQTPKHLITATGQRVTLRCSPRSGDLSVYWYQQSLDQGLQFLIQYYNGEERAKGNILERFSAQQFPDLHSELNLSSLELGDSALYFCASSVGGGLNSPLHFGNGTRLTVT.